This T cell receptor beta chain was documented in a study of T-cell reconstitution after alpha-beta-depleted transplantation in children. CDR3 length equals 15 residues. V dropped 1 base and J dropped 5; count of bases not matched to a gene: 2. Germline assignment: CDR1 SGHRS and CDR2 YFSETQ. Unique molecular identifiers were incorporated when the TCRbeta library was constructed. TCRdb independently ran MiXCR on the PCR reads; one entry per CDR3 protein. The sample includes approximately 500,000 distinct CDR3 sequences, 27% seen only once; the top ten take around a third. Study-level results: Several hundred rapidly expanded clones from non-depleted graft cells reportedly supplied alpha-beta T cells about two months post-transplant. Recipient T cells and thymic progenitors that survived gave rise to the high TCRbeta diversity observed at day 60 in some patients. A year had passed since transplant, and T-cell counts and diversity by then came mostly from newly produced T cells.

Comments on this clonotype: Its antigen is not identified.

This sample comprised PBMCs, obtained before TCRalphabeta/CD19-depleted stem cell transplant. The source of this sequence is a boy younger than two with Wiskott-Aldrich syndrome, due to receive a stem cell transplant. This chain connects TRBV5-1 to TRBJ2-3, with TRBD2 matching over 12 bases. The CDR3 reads CASSLTLAGGDTQYF. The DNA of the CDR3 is TGCGCCAGCAGCTTGACACTAGCGGGAGGAGATACGCAGTATTTT.